The rows below give T cell receptor beta chains drawn from one sample of a study of blood T cell repertoires in COVID-19. Some clones are missing from TCRdb's copy, which holds only in-frame ones; the method was immunoSEQ multiplex PCR. Counted here are around 190,000 clones, 65% to 90% occurring once; the ten biggest clones make up roughly 1.4%. The material sequenced was peripheral blood. These receptors originate from a human donor in a cohort sampled during active COVID-19. CDR3s include the opening cysteine and the closing phenylalanine or tryptophan. Each record gives: clone size, V gene, D gene, J gene, CDR3 protein, CDR3 DNA. A D gene is named only where the DNA matches it firmly. A row's size may be missing; if present it is once, few, many or a size class.

>NA|TRBV27|NA|TRBJ1-2
CASSPSIGPYGYTF
TGTGCCAGCAGTCCCTCCATTGGGCCTTATGGCTACACCTTC
>NA|TRBV3-1/TRBV3-2|TRBD2|TRBJ2-2
CASSQGLAATGELFF
TGTGCCAGCAGCCAAGGACTAGCGGCCACCGGGGAGCTGTTTTTT
>NA|TRBV28|TRBD1|TRBJ1-2
CASSLDRARNGYTF
TGTGCCAGCAGCCTGGACAGGGCTAGGAATGGCTACACCTTC
>NA|TRBV5-1|TRBD2|TRBJ2-3
CASSVGTSGPTDTQYF
TGCGCCAGCAGCGTCGGGACTAGCGGCCCCACAGATACGCAGTATTTT
>NA|TRBV24-1|TRBD1|TRBJ2-3
CATSDSLHRGQTQYF
TGTGCCACCAGTGATTCCCTCCACAGGGGGCAAACGCAGTATTTT
>NA|TRBV19|TRBD1|TRBJ1-1
CASSYRDRKNTEAFF
TGTGCCAGTAGTTACCGGGACAGGAAGAACACTGAAGCTTTCTTT
>once|TRBV6-4|NA|TRBJ2-6
CASSPTVSSGANVLTF
TGTGCCAGCAGTCCGACAGTTAGCTCTGGGGCCAACGTCCTGACTTTC
>NA|TRBV18|NA|TRBJ2-7
CASSPSLLNEQYF
TGTGCCAGCTCACCAAGCCTCTTAAACGAGCAGTACTTC
>NA|TRBV6-2/TRBV6-3|TRBD1|TRBJ2-5
CASSRQGGETQYF
TGTGCCAGCAGCCGACAGGGCGGGGAGACCCAGTACTTC
>NA|TRBV27|TRBD1|TRBJ1-3
CASSPRPQGNTIYF
TGTGCCAGCAGCCCGAGGCCACAGGGGAACACCATATATTTT
>NA|TRBV2|TRBD1|TRBJ2-7
CASSGTGYEQYF
TGTGCCAGCAGTGGGACAGGGTACGAGCAGTACTTC
>NA|TRBV7-2|TRBD2|TRBJ2-5
CASSLGGGETQYF
TGTGCCAGCAGCTTAGGGGGGGGAGAGACCCAGTACTTC
>NA|TRBV6-2/TRBV6-3|NA|TRBJ2-3
CASSYRGEADTQYF
TGTGCCAGCAGTTATCGGGGTGAAGCAGATACGCAGTATTTT
>NA|TRBV5-4|NA|TRBJ1-4
CASSSGQPSTNEKLFF
TGTGCCAGCAGCTCTGGACAGCCTTCAACTAATGAAAAACTGTTTTTT
>NA|TRBV7-6|TRBD2|TRBJ2-7
CASSLATGLVSPYEQYF
TGTGCCAGCAGCTTAGCGACCGGACTAGTATCCCCCTACGAGCAGTACTTC
>NA|TRBV9|NA|TRBJ2-3
CASSVESIADTQYF
TGTGCCAGCAGCGTAGAATCGATAGCAGATACGCAGTATTTT
>NA|TRBV5-6|NA|TRBJ2-7
CASSYPSSYEQYF
TGTGCCAGCAGCTATCCGAGCTCCTACGAGCAGTACTTC
>NA|TRBV6-2/TRBV6-3|TRBD1|TRBJ1-5
CASSRTGGSNQPQHF
TGTGCCAGCAGCCGGACAGGGGGTAGCAATCAGCCCCAGCATTTT
>NA|TRBV9|NA|TRBJ1-1
CASSPSGGMAEAFF
TGTGCCAGCAGCCCTAGTGGGGGGATGGCTGAAGCTTTCTTT
>NA|TRBV6-2/TRBV6-3|TRBD2|TRBJ2-1
CASSFGLADNEQFF
TGTGCCAGCAGTTTTGGGCTAGCGGACAATGAGCAGTTCTTC
>NA|TRBV5-6|TRBD2|TRBJ2-2
CASSLFRAGENTGELFF
TGTGCCAGCAGCTTGTTTAGGGCGGGAGAGAACACCGGGGAGCTGTTTTTT
>NA|TRBV12-5|TRBD1|TRBJ1-3
CASALGQGGNTIYF
TGTGCTAGTGCCCTGGGACAGGGGGGAAACACCATATATTTT
>NA|TRBV6-2/TRBV6-3|NA|TRBJ2-2
CASSPYSPNTGELFF
TGTGCCAGCAGTCCCTATAGTCCGAACACCGGGGAGCTGTTTTTT
>NA|TRBV4-3|TRBD2|TRBJ2-1
CASSQGDTASSGRSYNEQFF
TGCGCCAGCAGCCAAGGAGATACTGCATCTAGCGGGAGGTCCTACAATGAGCAGTTCTTC
>NA|TRBV9|TRBD2|TRBJ2-1
CASSVMRGAYNEQFF
TGTGCCAGCAGCGTAATGCGGGGGGCCTACAATGAGCAGTTCTTC
>NA|TRBV3-1/TRBV3-2|TRBD1|TRBJ1-2
CASSQVPGGIYTF
TGTGCCAGCAGCCAAGTTCCAGGGGGAATCTACACCTTC
>once|TRBV27|NA|TRBJ1-1
CASVRGTLGNTEAFF
TGTGCCAGCGTACGGGGGACCCTTGGGAACACTGAAGCTTTCTTT
>NA|TRBV3-1/TRBV3-2|NA|TRBJ2-3
CASTRTDTQYF
TGTGCCAGCACCCGGACAGATACGCAGTATTTT
>NA|TRBV19|TRBD1|TRBJ1-1
CASSPWDRGNTEAFF
TGTGCCAGTAGTCCCTGGGACAGGGGAAACACTGAAGCTTTCTTT
>once|TRBV11-2|NA|TRBJ2-3
CASSLGSHADTQYF
TGTGCCAGCAGCTTAGGATCTCACGCGGATACGCAGTATTTT
>NA|TRBV7-2|NA|TRBJ2-7
CASSLTGYEQYF
TGTGCCAGCAGCTTAACGGGGTACGAGCAGTACTTC